This T cell receptor beta chain was sequenced during a study of CD8 T cells in Susac syndrome (dated by TCRdb to the late 2010s). For the study in its entirety: Among the Susac syndrome patients who were sequenced, clinically active disease was present in six and clinical remission was observed in eight or nine. Whether CD8+ T cell activation and differentiation in Susac syndrome was antigen driven was tested using repertoire sequencing. At blood withdrawal, Susac syndrome patients were either therapy-naive, taking corticosteroids (in some cases with IVIg as well), or taking IVIg alone. The paper as a whole reports these results and caveats: The TCR sequencing and HLA analysis was acknowledged to have included a relatively small number of individuals. The CD4+ T cell repertoire of patients with Susac syndrome showed no detectable clonal expansion.

Of note for this clonotype: The antigen it recognizes is unknown. Qualities for individual bases were not recorded, and no much larger clone is one base off.

Peripheral blood CD8+ and CD4+ T cells from healthy donors, Susac syndrome patients and multiple sclerosis patients were profiled using high-throughput TCR beta sequencing. The Susac syndrome patients fulfilled recently defined diagnostic criteria for definite or probable disease. Bulk CD8+ and CD4+ T cells were purified magnetically by negative isolation, whereas CD8+ TEMRA cells were enriched by FACS. Blood was drawn into EDTA tubes, processed within 24 hours, and PBMCs were isolated by density gradient centrifugation. PBMCs intended for TCR sequencing were cryopreserved in liquid nitrogen and thawed later in a water bath at 37 degrees C. A purity of at least 90% was achieved for sorted or isolated CD4+, CD8+ and CD8+ TEMRA cells. RNA was extracted using the RNeasy kit, and roughly 0.5 to 1 ug of the RNA was reverse transcribed with random hexamers. TCR beta CDR3 regions were amplified with the immunoSEQ multiplex PCR assay covering 54 Vbeta and 13 Jbeta segments. PCR amplification bias was corrected by using a synthetic template baseline for primer optimization and computational correction. The study's own analysis went as follows. Reads were assigned to V, D and J genes according to IMGT and analyzed in immunoSEQ Analyzer, with only productive sequences retained. Clonality was computed as one minus Shannon entropy normalized by log2 of the number of productive unique sequences. Public and private clones were assessed among the 100 most prevalent clones of each patient and control. A clone was defined as Susac-specific if it was absent from the healthy and MS cohorts, from roughly 980 published viral clones and from other ImmuneACCESS disease sequences. Using fastp trimming at Q25 and MiXCR clonotype assembly, TCRdb reanalyzed the public sequencing data and kept in-frame beta chains. Entries are consolidated by CDR3 protein sequence, retaining the most common genes and DNA. The V and J calls, along with clone size, are taken from TCRdb and not from the paper's own processing. The sample data list around 110,000 distinct CDR3 sequences, and around 96% of these were observed just once. Less than 0.15% of the sample lies in the top ten.

From the cysteine up to the phenylalanine, the CDR3 has a length of 13 residues. The sequence is cut down to CDR3 DNA, 39 bases in frame from base 1. Via the germline V gene (reference sequence), CDR1 is LNHNV and CDR2 YYDKDF. V and J are truncated by 4 bases and 1 base respectively, leaving an intervening sequence of 5 bases. The source material was CD4+ T cells from PBMCs. The origin of this receptor is a human donor with Susac syndrome. The sequence joins TRBV15 to TRBJ2-1; the D gene identity is not certain. The nucleotides are TGTGCCACCAGCACGGGTTCCTACAATGAGCAGTTCTTC. This is translated as CATSTGSYNEQFF. With the rest looked up from the reference TRBV15 and TRBJ2-1 genes rather than sequenced, the full variable domain is DAMVIQNPRYQVTQFGKPVTLSCSQTLNHNVMYWYQQKSSQAPKLLFHYYDKDFNNEADTPDNFQSRRPNTSFCFLDIRSPGLGDTAMYLCATSTGSYNEQFFGPGTRLTVL.